The 18 T cell receptor beta chains below come from one sample, sequenced in a study of blood T cell dynamics during melanoma immunotherapy. Assay used: immunoSEQ multiplex PCR; TCRdb lists only in-frame clones, some missing. The sample includes roughly 8,900 clones, 70% to 90% seen only once; the top ten take roughly 6.7%. Sample time point: week 3, after first cycle of checkpoint inhibitor. This material consisted of blood, taken from a patient treated with checkpoint blockade. These receptors were obtained from a human donor with melanoma.

The chain has TRBV6-1 and TRBJ2-7, with TRBD2 matching 8 bases. Germline assignment: CDR1 MNHNS and CDR2 SASEGT. The V gene end was trimmed by 2 bases and the J gene end by 1 base; junction bases not matched to a gene: 7. The CDR3 is 16 amino acids. The CDR3 DNA follows: TGTGCCAGCAGTGAATGGGGCGGGGGGACATCCTACGAGCAGTACTTC. Amino acid sequence: CASSEWGGGTSYEQYF.

The V call is TRBV20-1, the J call TRBJ2-1; 10 bases agree with TRBD2. V lost 0 bases to trimming and J lost 15 bases; unmatched junction nucleotides: 2. The CDR3 is 11 residues long. Per the germline V gene, CDR1 is DFQATT and CDR2 is SNEGSKA (reference sequence). This CDR3 is CSAREAGGAFF. In DNA form, the CDR3 reads TGCAGTGCTAGAGAAGCGGGGGGGGCGTTCTTC.

The chain has TRBV29-1 and TRBJ1-3; no reliable D call. This CDR3 contains 14 residues. The germline gives CDR1 SQVTM, CDR2 ANQGSEA. Trimming removed 6 bases from V and 1 base from J, with 13 bases in between. The CDR3 DNA is TGCAGCGTCCGGGGTGTGGAATCTGGAAACACCATATATTTT. This encodes CSVRGVESGNTIYF.

The chain couples TRBV2 to TRBJ1-3; D remains ambiguous. The CDR3 contains 17 residues. The V end was cut by 5 bases, the J end by 0 bases, with 17 bases between. The V gene's germline CDR1 is SNHLY and CDR2 FYNNEI. The chain's CDR3 is CASSRNSGRSSGNTIYF. The CDR3 region has the DNA TGTGCCAGCAGTCGTAACAGTGGAAGGAGCTCTGGAAACACCATATATTTT.

V is TRBV29-1 and J is TRBJ2-4; D perhaps matches TRBD1 (5 bases). Germline V gene lookup returns CDR1 SQVTM and CDR2 ANQGSEA. Trimming removed 5 bases at V and 15 bases at J, with 23 bases between. The CDR3 has 13 residues. The CDR3 protein is CSVRNQRDGGAYF. The CDR3 coding sequence is TGCAGCGTTAGGAACCAACGCGACGGTGGGGCGTACTTC.

The V call is TRBV25-1, the J call TRBJ2-5; a weak D match, TRBD2 (6 bases). Germline CDR1 is MGHDK and CDR2 is SYGVNS. Trimming took off 2 bases at V and 5 bases at J, with 15 bases between the two ends. The CDR3 covers 15 residues. As DNA, the CDR3 is TGTGCCAGCAGTGAAACGGGACCTGGAGGGGAGACCCAGTACTTC. The encoded protein is CASSETGPGGETQYF.

The chain employs TRBV6-5 and TRBJ1-1; no clear D gene. The germline V gene encodes CDR1 MNHEY and CDR2 SVGAGI. The CDR3 sequence is 14 residues long. V was clipped by 5 bases and J by 1 base, with 11 bases between them. DNA for the CDR3: TGTGCCAGCAGTCCCGGGTCTTCGAACACTGAAGCTTTCTTT. Its translation: CASSPGSSNTEAFF.

This chain links TRBV6-1 with TRBJ1-1; possible D gene TRBD1, 6 bases. The germline V gene has CDR1 MNHNS and CDR2 SASEGT. The CDR3 loop spans 15 amino acids. The germline V and J ends were trimmed by 3 bases and 1 base, with 12 bases remaining between them. DNA of the CDR3: TGTGCCAGCAGTGAGGTGGACAGCAAGAACACTGAAGCTTTCTTT. Protein: CASSEVDSKNTEAFF.

This chain uses TRBV30 with TRBJ1-2; D remains unclear. From germline, CDR1 is GTSNPN and CDR2 SVGIG (reference sequence). The CDR3 spans 13 residues. Trimming shortened V by 1 base and J by 0 bases, and 6 bases separated the two germline ends. CDR3 sequence (DNA): TGTGCCTGGAGTGCCAGTTCTAACTATGGCTACACCTTC. It translates to CAWSASSNYGYTF.

By share of the sample, this clone is large. CDR3 sequence reads: CASSQEATPNTEAFF. The CDR3 DNA is TGCGCCAGCAGCCAAGAGGCGACACCGAACACTGAAGCTTTCTTT. This chain joins TRBV4-1 and TRBJ1-1; D gene ambiguous. V was pared by 0 bases and J by 1 base, with 9 bases between. The CDR3 contains 15 residues. The germline CDR1 and CDR2 sequences are MGHRA and YSYEKL.

The rearrangement links TRBV30 to TRBJ2-2, with D unclear. The CDR3 is 14 amino acids. CDR1 is GTSNPN, CDR2 SVGIG, per germline (reference sequence). The ends were cut back, 1 base at V and 5 bases at J, with 11 bases in the middle. CDR3 sequence: CAWSGSMGTGELFF. CDR3 bases: TGTGCCTGGAGTGGTAGCATGGGGACCGGGGAGCTGTTTTTT.

The chain carries TRBV27 and TRBJ1-5; no definite D call. Per the germline V gene, CDR1 is MNHEY and CDR2 is SMNVEV (reference sequence). V lost 0 bases to trimming and J lost 7 bases, with 10 bases between them. CDR3 length equals 14 residues. CDR3 DNA sequence: TGTGCCAGCAGTTTATCAGGGAATGAGCAGCCCCAGCATTTT. Translated, it gives CASSLSGNEQPQHF.

This chain uses TRBV10-3 with TRBJ2-1; TRBD2 aligns across 11 bases. Germline CDR1 is ENHRY and CDR2 is SYGVKD. J lost 7 bases, V lost 9 bases, and 5 bases had no gene match. CDR3 length: 13 residues. The CDR3 here is CAIGGLAENEQFF. The CDR3 DNA follows: TGTGCCATTGGGGGACTAGCGGAAAATGAGCAGTTCTTC.

This sequence joins TRBV30 and TRBJ1-6, with D possibly TRBD1 on 5 matching bases. Germline assignment: CDR1 GTSNPN and CDR2 SVGIG (reference sequence). V was pared by 2 bases and J by 7 bases, with 18 bases between. The CDR3 covers 16 residues. The CDR3 is CAWSQGEFPRNSPLHF. DNA for the CDR3: TGTGCCTGGAGTCAAGGGGAATTTCCTAGGAATTCACCCCTCCACTTT.

The V gene is TRBV7-9, the J gene TRBJ2-7, with D possibly being TRBD2 (6 bases). V lost 1 base and J lost 6, with 13 bases in between. Germline CDR1 reads SEHNR; CDR2 reads FQNEAQ (reference sequence). The CDR3 extends over 14 amino acids. The CDR3 protein is CASSLDGRGGEQYF. DNA of the CDR3: TGTGCCAGCAGCTTAGACGGGAGAGGCGGCGAGCAGTACTTC.

This clone appeared a single time. This rearrangement joins TRBV19 to TRBJ2-7; tentatively, D is TRBD1 (7 bases). Germline V gene sequence: CDR1 LNHDA, CDR2 SQIVND (reference sequence). V lost 9 bases and J lost 6, with 18 bases in between. This CDR3 comprises 13 residues. CDR3 coding DNA: TGTGCCAGCCAGAGGCAGGGGGGCTCCGAGCAGTACTTC. It specifies CASQRQGGSEQYF.

The CDR3 DNA reads TGTGCCAGCAGCGCACAGGACAGGGGCTACGAGCAGTACTTC. Residues: CASSAQDRGYEQYF. This rearrangement joins TRBV27 to TRBJ2-7; TRBD1 matches 9 bases. After removal of 6 bases from V and 3 bases from J, the junction contained 6 bases not matched to a gene. Germline V gene data show CDR1 as MNHEY and CDR2 as SMNVEV (reference sequence). The CDR3 has 14 residues.

The genes are TRBV7-2 and TRBJ2-7, with 10 bases identical to TRBD1. V lost 6 bases to trimming and J lost 2 bases; unmatched junction nucleotides: 4. This CDR3 spans 14 amino acids. Germline CDR1 is SGHTA and CDR2 is FQGNSA. In nucleotides, the CDR3 is TGTGCCAGCAGTAGGGGACAGGGGCCCTACGAGCAGTACTTC. Its translation is CASSRGQGPYEQYF.